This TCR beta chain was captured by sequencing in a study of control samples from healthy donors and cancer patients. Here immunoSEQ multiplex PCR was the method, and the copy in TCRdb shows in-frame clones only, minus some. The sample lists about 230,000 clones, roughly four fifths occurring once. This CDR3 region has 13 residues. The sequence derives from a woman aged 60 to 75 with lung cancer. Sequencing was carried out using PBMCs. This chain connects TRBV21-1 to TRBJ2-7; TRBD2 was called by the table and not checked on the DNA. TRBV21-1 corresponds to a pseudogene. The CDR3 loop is CASTVEEVDEQYF. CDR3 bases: TGTGCCAGCACCGTTGAGGAGGTGGACGAGCAGTACTTC.